Sequencing of this T cell receptor beta chain was carried out in a study of blood T cells in healthy people across ages. This clonotype has more than one count but fewer than ten. Its antigen is unknown. In germline, CDR1 is LGHNA, CDR2 YNFKEQ. V dropped 5 bases and J dropped 0 bases, with 26 bases sitting between them. CDR3 size: 20 residues. Study conclusions and caveats: The authors considered diversity estimates from one million T cells to be underestimates.

Combining a sample-barcoded 5' primer with a J-beta primer mix, a second PCR ran for roughly 7 to 12 cycles. TCRdb reanalysed the 5' RACE reads using MiXCR and keeps one entry per CDR3 protein. Of over 1.5 million distinct CDR3 sequences listed, roughly 52% are singletons. The authors isolated at least 7 million PBMCs per sample. This TCR came from a woman aged 40 to 49 in good health. This chain uses TRBV4-2 with TRBJ2-1, with D maybe TRBD1 (9 bases). The sample consisted of blood. CDR3 bases: TGTGCCAGCAGCAATAGCGGGACAGGGTCGTTCTTTAGCTCCTACAATGAGCAGTTCTTC. Translation: CASSNSGTGSFFSSYNEQFF.